This T cell receptor beta chain was retrieved from a study of cytomegalovirus exposure and HLA in healthy donors. The table came from immunoSEQ multiplex PCR; TCRdb's copy has only in-frame clones and leaves some out. The sample has approximately 70,000 clones, roughly 92% seen once. The germline V gene encodes CDR1 SGHRS and CDR2 YFSETQ. CDR3 length: 15 residues. Trimming stripped 0 bases from V and 0 bases from J, with 7 bases between. The TCR comes from a woman under 30 in good health and CMV-seronegative. The chain recombines TRBV5-1 with TRBJ2-1; D is ambiguous. Sequences were obtained from PBMCs. The CDR3 DNA is TGCGCCAGCAGCTTGGTGGAGACCTCCTACAATGAGCAGTTCTTC. It is translated as CASSLVETSYNEQFF.